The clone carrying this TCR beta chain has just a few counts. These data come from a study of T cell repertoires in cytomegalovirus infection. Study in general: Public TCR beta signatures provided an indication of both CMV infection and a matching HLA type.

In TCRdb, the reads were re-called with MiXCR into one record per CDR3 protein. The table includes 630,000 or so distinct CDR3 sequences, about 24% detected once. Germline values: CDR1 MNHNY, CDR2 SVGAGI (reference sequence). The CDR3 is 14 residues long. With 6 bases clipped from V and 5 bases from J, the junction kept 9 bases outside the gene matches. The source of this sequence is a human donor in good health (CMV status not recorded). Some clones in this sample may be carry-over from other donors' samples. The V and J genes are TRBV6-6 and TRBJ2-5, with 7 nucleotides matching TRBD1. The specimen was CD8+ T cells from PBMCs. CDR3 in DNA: TGTGCCAGCAGATCCGGACAGGTGGCCGAGACCCAGTACTTC. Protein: CASRSGQVAETQYF.